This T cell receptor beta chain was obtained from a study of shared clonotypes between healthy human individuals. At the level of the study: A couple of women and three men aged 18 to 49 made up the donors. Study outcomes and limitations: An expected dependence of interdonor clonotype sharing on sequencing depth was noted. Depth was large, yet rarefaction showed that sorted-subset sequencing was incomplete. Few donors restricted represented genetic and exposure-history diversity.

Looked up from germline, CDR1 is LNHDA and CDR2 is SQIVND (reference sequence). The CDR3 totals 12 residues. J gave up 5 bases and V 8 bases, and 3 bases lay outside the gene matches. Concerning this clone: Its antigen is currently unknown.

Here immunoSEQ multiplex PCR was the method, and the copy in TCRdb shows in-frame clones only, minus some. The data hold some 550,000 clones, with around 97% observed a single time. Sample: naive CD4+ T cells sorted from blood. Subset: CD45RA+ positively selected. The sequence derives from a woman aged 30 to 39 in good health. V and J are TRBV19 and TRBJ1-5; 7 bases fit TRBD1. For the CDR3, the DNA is TGTGCCAGTGGGGGACAGTATCAGCCCCAGCATTTT. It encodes CASGGQYQPQHF.